Described below is a single T cell receptor (beta chain) sequence and its context. Treatment: oral pan-JAK inhibitor, 5-10 mg twice daily. This sample is drawn from a study of CD8+ T cells in alopecia areata. In the study overall: The study gave tofacitinib for 6 to 18 months, then 6 months off drug.

Extracted from the samples, RNA was reverse transcribed into cDNA to serve as the sequencing template. Repertoires were generated with immunoSEQ multiplex PCR, while TCRdb's copy carries only in-frame clones and drops some. The profile shows more than 150,000 clones, around 51% of them singletons. Germline V gene data show CDR1 as SEHNR and CDR2 as FQNEAQ (reference sequence). This CDR3 is built from 15 residues. The V and J ends lost 5 bases and 2 bases, in that order; junction bases with no gene match: 8. The gene calls are TRBV7-9 and TRBJ2-7; TRBD2 aligns across 8 bases. This material consisted of CD8+ T cells sorted from blood, taken at approximately week 52, from a patient treated with tofacitinib. The receptor was isolated from a human donor with alopecia areata. CDR3 protein: CASSLSGGGTYEQYF. In nucleotides, the CDR3 is TGTGCCAGCAGCCTCAGCGGGGGAGGGACCTACGAGCAGTACTTC.